The rows below give T cell receptor beta chains drawn from one sample of a study of T-cell memory formation after mild COVID-19. TCRdb processed the 5' RACE reads anew with MiXCR; each CDR3 protein has one entry. Among approximately 300,000 distinct CDR3 sequences, roughly a fifth were seen once, and the ten largest hold under 25%. The sample was PBMCs or a T cell subset sorted from them (not recorded which). The receptor source for this set is a man between 18 and 29 years old who had mild COVID-19 (a few samples of this study predate the infection). Cell type and time point are not known. The CDR3 runs from the conserved cysteine through the conserved F or W. The D gene is left open where the match is weak. Part of the rows lack a size; the others show once, few, many or a class for expanded clones.

J gene: TRBJ2-7
V gene: TRBV12-3/TRBV12-4
D gene: TRBD1
clone size: -
CDR3 DNA: TGTGCCAGCAGTCCCGACCCGACAGGGACGAAGCAGTACTTC
CDR3 protein: CASSPDPTGTKQYF

J gene: TRBJ2-1
V gene: TRBV6-5
D gene: -
clone size: few
CDR3 DNA: TGTGCCAGCAGTCCTCCCGTGGGGGAACACTCCTACAATGAGCAGTTCTTC
CDR3 protein: CASSPPVGEHSYNEQFF

J gene: TRBJ2-7
V gene: TRBV5-5
D gene: -
clone size: -
CDR3 DNA: TGTGCCAGCAGCCTGATGTCAGACTCCTACGAGCAGTACTTC
CDR3 protein: CASSLMSDSYEQYF

J gene: TRBJ1-2
V gene: TRBV6-5
D gene: -
clone size: many
CDR3 DNA: TGTGCCAGCAGTTCACTCCGGGACGTTTGCGGCTACACCTTC
CDR3 protein: CASSSLRDVCGYTF

J gene: TRBJ2-3
V gene: TRBV7-6
D gene: TRBD2
clone size: -
CDR3 DNA: TGTGCCAGCAGTACTGGACTAGCGGGTCCCTTGGATACGCAGTATTTT
CDR3 protein: CASSTGLAGPLDTQYF

J gene: TRBJ2-3
V gene: TRBV5-1
D gene: -
clone size: many
CDR3 DNA: TGCGCCAGCAGCGCCTGGGGACGGTCTAGCACAGATACGCAGTATTTT
CDR3 protein: CASSAWGRSSTDTQYF

J gene: TRBJ2-7
V gene: TRBV4-1
D gene: -
clone size: few
CDR3 DNA: TGCGCCAGCAGCCAAGAAGAGGGCAGAGGGGACGAGCAGTACTTC
CDR3 protein: CASSQEEGRGDEQYF

J gene: TRBJ2-5
V gene: TRBV5-1
D gene: -
clone size: -
CDR3 DNA: TGCGCCAGCAGACGTGTCGCCGCCGAATGGGCCCAGTACTTC
CDR3 protein: CASRRVAAEWAQYF

J gene: TRBJ2-3
V gene: TRBV7-6
D gene: TRBD1
clone size: once
CDR3 DNA: TGTGCCAGCAGCTTCTCACGCGGGACAGGGCGGGCAGATACGCAGTATTTT
CDR3 protein: CASSFSRGTGRADTQYF

J gene: TRBJ1-1
V gene: TRBV20-1
D gene: -
clone size: -
CDR3 DNA: TGCAGTGCTGTGAATCCCTTACGATCGACTTATGAAGCTTTCTTT
CDR3 protein: CSAVNPLRSTYEAFF

J gene: TRBJ1-3
V gene: TRBV20-1
D gene: TRBD1
clone size: -
CDR3 DNA: TGCAGTGCGCAGACAGGGCCTGGAAACACCATATATTTT
CDR3 protein: CSAQTGPGNTIYF

J gene: TRBJ2-3
V gene: TRBV6-5
D gene: TRBD2
clone size: -
CDR3 DNA: TGTGCCAGCACCCGCCGGGGGGGGATCACAGATACGCAGTATTTT
CDR3 protein: CASTRRGGITDTQYF

J gene: TRBJ1-6
V gene: TRBV4-3
D gene: -
clone size: few
CDR3 DNA: TGCGCCAGCAGCCAAGTCCCCGCGGCCAGGCCGTTCTCCTATAATTCACCCCTCCACTTT
CDR3 protein: CASSQVPAARPFSYNSPLHF

J gene: TRBJ2-1
V gene: TRBV4-3
D gene: TRBD1
clone size: -
CDR3 DNA: TGCGCCAGCAGCTTGGGACAGGGGGTCAGGGGTGAGCAGTTCTTC
CDR3 protein: CASSLGQGVRGEQFF

J gene: TRBJ2-3
V gene: TRBV7-8
D gene: -
clone size: -
CDR3 DNA: TGTGCCAGCAGCATCCTAGGGGCAAGCACAGATACGCAGTATTTT
CDR3 protein: CASSILGASTDTQYF

J gene: TRBJ2-7
V gene: TRBV19
D gene: TRBD1
clone size: few
CDR3 DNA: TGTGCCAGCGGGACAGGGGCCAACGAGCAGTACTTC
CDR3 protein: CASGTGANEQYF

J gene: TRBJ2-7
V gene: TRBV7-2
D gene: -
clone size: -
CDR3 DNA: TGTGCCAGCAGCTTGGCCGCAGGGTTCTACGAGCAGTACTTC
CDR3 protein: CASSLAAGFYEQYF

J gene: TRBJ1-5
V gene: TRBV24-1
D gene: -
clone size: few
CDR3 DNA: TGTGCCACCAGTGATAATAGACGGTATAGCAATCAGCCCCAGCATTTT
CDR3 protein: CATSDNRRYSNQPQHF

J gene: TRBJ1-1
V gene: TRBV20-1
D gene: -
clone size: -
CDR3 DNA: TGCAGTGCTAGTCAAGGTTTTATGAACACTGAAGCTTTCTTT
CDR3 protein: CSASQGFMNTEAFF

J gene: TRBJ2-5
V gene: TRBV7-6
D gene: -
clone size: -
CDR3 DNA: TGTGCCAGCACCGAGTGGCAGGGTTCGGAGACCCAGTACTTC
CDR3 protein: CASTEWQGSETQYF

J gene: TRBJ1-5
V gene: TRBV28
D gene: TRBD1
clone size: -
CDR3 DNA: TGTGCCAGCAGGACAGGGGGTCAGCCCCAGCATTTT
CDR3 protein: CASRTGGQPQHF

J gene: TRBJ2-1
V gene: TRBV7-9
D gene: -
clone size: -
CDR3 DNA: TGTGCCAGCAGCTCGATGGGATATGAGCAGTTCTTC
CDR3 protein: CASSSMGYEQFF

J gene: TRBJ2-1
V gene: TRBV7-2
D gene: -
clone size: -
CDR3 DNA: TGTGCCAGCAGCTTAGACAGGGATAACTACAATGAGCAGTTCTTC
CDR3 protein: CASSLDRDNYNEQFF

J gene: TRBJ2-3
V gene: TRBV11-2
D gene: TRBD1
clone size: -
CDR3 DNA: TGTGCCAGCACCCCCGCCGGGACAGTGAGGTATACGCAGTATTTT
CDR3 protein: CASTPAGTVRYTQYF

J gene: TRBJ2-3
V gene: TRBV7-2
D gene: TRBD2
clone size: -
CDR3 DNA: TGTGCCAGCAGCTGGGGACTAGCGGGGTCAGATACGCAGTATTTT
CDR3 protein: CASSWGLAGSDTQYF

J gene: TRBJ2-5
V gene: TRBV4-2
D gene: -
clone size: -
CDR3 DNA: TGTGCCAGCAGCCAAGATCAGAACGATTTGGGGCAAGAGACCCAGTACTTC
CDR3 protein: CASSQDQNDLGQETQYF

J gene: TRBJ2-3
V gene: TRBV10-2
D gene: -
clone size: -
CDR3 DNA: TGCGCCAGCAGTGAGTTGGGGGGGGCCGGTACAGATACGCAGTATTTT
CDR3 protein: CASSELGGAGTDTQYF

J gene: TRBJ1-4
V gene: TRBV6-6
D gene: -
clone size: few
CDR3 DNA: TGTGCCAGCAGGGCGACAGGAGATGAAAAACTGTTTTTT
CDR3 protein: CASRATGDEKLFF

J gene: TRBJ1-6
V gene: TRBV7-2
D gene: TRBD1
clone size: few
CDR3 DNA: TGTGCCAGCAGACCTGGACAGGGCAAAGGTGGGGCCCTCCACTTT
CDR3 protein: CASRPGQGKGGALHF

J gene: TRBJ2-1
V gene: TRBV20-1
D gene: TRBD2
clone size: -
CDR3 DNA: TGCAGTGCCCGCCCACCTAGCGGGGCCAATGAGCAGTTCTTC
CDR3 protein: CSARPPSGANEQFF

J gene: TRBJ1-3
V gene: TRBV6-6
D gene: -
clone size: few
CDR3 DNA: TGTGCCCCGGGGAGCTCTGGAAACACCATATATTTT
CDR3 protein: CAPGSSGNTIYF

J gene: TRBJ1-5
V gene: TRBV6-2/TRBV6-3
D gene: -
clone size: -
CDR3 DNA: TGTGCCAGCAGTTCAAGGAGCAATCAGCCCCAGCATTTT
CDR3 protein: CASSSRSNQPQHF

J gene: TRBJ2-7
V gene: TRBV29-1
D gene: -
clone size: -
CDR3 DNA: TGCAGCGTTGCAGGACAGTCCTACGAGCAGTACTTC
CDR3 protein: CSVAGQSYEQYF

J gene: TRBJ2-2
V gene: TRBV4-3
D gene: -
clone size: few
CDR3 DNA: TGCGCCAGCAGCCAAGAGACGGGGGCCCACGGGGAGCTGTTTTTT
CDR3 protein: CASSQETGAHGELFF

J gene: TRBJ2-5
V gene: TRBV6-2/TRBV6-3
D gene: TRBD2
clone size: few
CDR3 DNA: TGTGCCAGCAGTTACCGAGCGGGGATACAAGAGACCCAGTACTTC
CDR3 protein: CASSYRAGIQETQYF

J gene: TRBJ2-3
V gene: TRBV7-8
D gene: TRBD2
clone size: -
CDR3 DNA: TGTGCCAGCAGCTTACTTGGACTAGCGGTGAACACAGATACGCAGTATTTT
CDR3 protein: CASSLLGLAVNTDTQYF

J gene: TRBJ1-1
V gene: TRBV12-3/TRBV12-4
D gene: -
clone size: few
CDR3 DNA: TGTGCCAGCAGTCCCCGGGGGGGTAGCACTGAAGCTTTCTTT
CDR3 protein: CASSPRGGSTEAFF

J gene: TRBJ2-1
V gene: TRBV27
D gene: -
clone size: few
CDR3 DNA: TGTGCCAGCAGTAACCGGGATAGCCCCTATGAGCAGTTCTTC
CDR3 protein: CASSNRDSPYEQFF

J gene: TRBJ1-2
V gene: TRBV7-9
D gene: TRBD1
clone size: -
CDR3 DNA: TGTGCCAGCAGCCTGAACAGGGGGCATGGCTACACCTTC
CDR3 protein: CASSLNRGHGYTF

J gene: TRBJ2-2
V gene: TRBV25-1
D gene: -
clone size: few
CDR3 DNA: TGTGCCAGCAGTGAAATGGGCAGCGGGGAGCTGTTTTTT
CDR3 protein: CASSEMGSGELFF

J gene: TRBJ1-4
V gene: TRBV29-1
D gene: -
clone size: -
CDR3 DNA: TGCAGCGTTGAACTCGCAGGGTCTAATGAAAAACTGTTTTTT
CDR3 protein: CSVELAGSNEKLFF

J gene: TRBJ1-6
V gene: TRBV20-1
D gene: -
clone size: few
CDR3 DNA: TGCAGTGCTAGAGGACAGGTTCAGGATTCACCCCTCCACTTT
CDR3 protein: CSARGQVQDSPLHF

J gene: TRBJ2-6
V gene: TRBV28
D gene: TRBD1
clone size: few
CDR3 DNA: TGTGCCAGCAGTTTACGTACAGGGGTTCCTGGGGCCAACGTCCTGACTTTC
CDR3 protein: CASSLRTGVPGANVLTF

J gene: TRBJ1-5
V gene: TRBV10-3
D gene: TRBD1
clone size: few
CDR3 DNA: TGTGCCATCCAGACAGGGGAGAATCAGCCCCAGCATTTT
CDR3 protein: CAIQTGENQPQHF

J gene: TRBJ1-1
V gene: TRBV20-1
D gene: TRBD1
clone size: -
CDR3 DNA: TGCAGTGCTTTGGCACAGGGGGAGGTAGCTTTCTTT
CDR3 protein: CSALAQGEVAFF

J gene: TRBJ2-1
V gene: TRBV20-1
D gene: -
clone size: few
CDR3 DNA: TGCAGTGCTAGAGCCACTAGAGGAGCGGACTACAATGAGCAGTTCTTC
CDR3 protein: CSARATRGADYNEQFF

J gene: TRBJ2-3
V gene: TRBV7-2
D gene: TRBD2
clone size: few
CDR3 DNA: TGTGCCACTAAAAGACTAGCGGGGGACAAGGATACGCAGTATTTT
CDR3 protein: CATKRLAGDKDTQYF

J gene: TRBJ1-5
V gene: TRBV20-1
D gene: -
clone size: few
CDR3 DNA: TGCAGTGCTAAGGTTTCAGGAACTAATCAGCCCCAGCATTTT
CDR3 protein: CSAKVSGTNQPQHF

J gene: TRBJ2-3
V gene: TRBV4-3
D gene: TRBD2
clone size: -
CDR3 DNA: TGCGCCAGCAGCCAAGATCCTAGCGGGGGCGATACGCAGTATTTT
CDR3 protein: CASSQDPSGGDTQYF

J gene: TRBJ2-3
V gene: TRBV11-2
D gene: TRBD1
clone size: few
CDR3 DNA: TGTGCCAGCAACGACGCCATCCAGGGGGAGAGCCCAGATACGCAGTATTTT
CDR3 protein: CASNDAIQGESPDTQYF

J gene: TRBJ2-1
V gene: TRBV6-5
D gene: -
clone size: -
CDR3 DNA: TGTGCCAGCAGTTACACAGGCCCAATGAATCGGGAGTACAATGAGCAGTTCTTC
CDR3 protein: CASSYTGPMNREYNEQFF

J gene: TRBJ1-3
V gene: TRBV29-1
D gene: -
clone size: -
CDR3 DNA: TGCAGCGTACAGGGTTTCGCTGGAAACACCATATATTTT
CDR3 protein: CSVQGFAGNTIYF

J gene: TRBJ2-4
V gene: TRBV29-1
D gene: -
clone size: few
CDR3 DNA: TGCAGCGCTGACGTAGCCAAAAACATTCAGTACTTC
CDR3 protein: CSADVAKNIQYF

J gene: TRBJ2-3
V gene: TRBV20-1
D gene: TRBD2
clone size: few
CDR3 DNA: TGCAGCGCGGGAGGTTGGGATACGCAGTATTTT
CDR3 protein: CSAGGWDTQYF